Following are 13 T cell receptor beta chains from one sample sequenced in a study of T cells in Graves' hyperthyroidism and ophthalmopathy (dated by TCRdb to the late 2010s). Libraries were built with multiplex PCR. The sample was run on an Illumina HiSeq 2000. Amplification of TCR beta CDR3 regions was carried out from RNA transcripts. The TCR CDR3 was subjected to a first round of RT-PCR using the HTBI primer set and the Qiagen OneStep RT-PCR kit. TCRdb took the public reads, trimmed them with fastp at Q25, ran MiXCR for clone calling and kept in-frame beta chains. Identical CDR3 protein sequences are pooled into one entry, listed with their most common genes and DNA. For this sample there are just under 750,000 distinct CDR3 sequences; just over 35% appear just once. The ten top clones hold less than 35% of the sample. The source material was blood. The receptors originated from a woman aged 40 to 49 with Graves' hyperthyroidism.

The chain has TRBV20-1 and TRBJ1-1, with D tentatively TRBD1 (5 bases). The CDR3 is 11 amino acids. The V gene's germline CDR1 is DFQATT and CDR2 SNEGSKA (reference sequence). V gave up 2 bases and J gave up 10 bases, with 11 bases separating them. CDR3 residues: CSARNGARAFF. DNA for the CDR3: TGCAGTGCTAGAAACGGGGCGCGAGCTTTCTTT.

This clonotype was seen ten or more times. The V call is TRBV6-2 or TRBV6-3, the J call TRBJ1-5; tentative D call: TRBD1 (5 bases). Trimming took 10 bases from V and 6 from J, leaving 16 bases between them. This CDR3 has 13 residues. In germline, CDR1 is MNHEY, CDR2 SVGEGT. CDR3 amino acids: CATDDRSGQPQHF. The DNA for the CDR3 is TGTGCCACAGACGACAGATCGGGTCAGCCCCAGCATTTT.

This chain links TRBV6-5 with TRBJ2-7; 12 nucleotides agree with TRBD1. The V gene end was trimmed by 4 bases and the J gene end by 7 bases; junction bases not matched to a gene: 8. Germline CDR1 MNHEY, CDR2 SVGAGI. The CDR3 has 15 amino acids. The CDR3 reads CASSWGTGGGWEQYF. DNA for the CDR3: TGTGCCAGCAGTTGGGGGACAGGGGGCGGTTGGGAGCAGTACTTC.

The V and J genes are TRBV7-2 and TRBJ2-5; 8 bases are shared with TRBD2. The CDR3 totals 16 residues. Germline lookup yields CDR1 SGHTA and CDR2 FQGNSA. Trimming cost V 3 bases and J 4 bases; bases outside gene matches: 10. The CDR3 protein is CASSLGVAGPSETQYF. CDR3 nucleotides: TGTGCCAGCAGCTTGGGGGTAGCGGGACCTTCAGAGACCCAGTACTTC.

J is TRBJ2-2 and V is TRBV7-3; D unclear. This CDR3 is 14 amino acids long. V lost 6 bases, J lost 7 bases, and 15 bases lay in between. Germline assignment: CDR1 SGHTA and CDR2 FQGTGA. The CDR3 bases are TGTGCCAGCAGTGAAGACAAGCTGCACGGGGAGCTGTTTTTT. Encoded protein: CASSEDKLHGELFF.

Only a few counts were recorded for this clonotype. The gene calls are TRBV6-1 and TRBJ1-2; D unclear. Germline values: CDR1 MNHNS, CDR2 SASEGT. The CDR3 loop spans 13 amino acids. Deletions cut 7 bases from V and 0 bases from J, with 9 bases between. CDR3 nucleotides: TGTGCCAGCAACCTCTGGGCTAACTATGGCTACACCTTC. This encodes CASNLWANYGYTF.

The rearrangement joins TRBV12-3 or TRBV12-4 to TRBJ1-2; D is unresolved. The length of the CDR3 is 13 residues. Trimming left V 7 bases short and J 4 bases short, with 13 bases between. This CDR3 reads CASMRSRLYGYTF. In DNA, the CDR3 is TGTGCCAGCATGAGGTCCAGGCTCTATGGCTACACCTTC.

This clonotype appeared a few times. The CDR3 bases are TGTGCCAGCAGCAGTACAGGGGGCATGGATGGCTACACCTTC. Amino acids: CASSSTGGMDGYTF. This chain joins TRBV2 and TRBJ1-2; 9 bases line up with TRBD1. The CDR3 runs to 14 residues. The V segment lost 6 bases and the J segment 6 bases; nucleotides outside the gene matches: 8. The germline gives CDR1 SNHLY, CDR2 FYNNEI.

The gene calls are TRBV12-3 or TRBV12-4 and TRBJ1-5; 7 nucleotides agree with TRBD1. V lost 4 bases and J lost 7; bases outside the gene matches: 10. This CDR3 has 15 amino acids. As DNA, the CDR3 is TGTGCCAGCAGTTCAACGACAGGGTGGGAGCAGCCCCAGCATTTT. Its protein is CASSSTTGWEQPQHF.

There are many counts of this clonotype. The gene calls are TRBV7-2 and TRBJ1-5; no reliable D call. Germline V gene data show CDR1 as SGHTA and CDR2 as FQGNSA. Trimming removed 5 bases from V and 2 bases from J, with 19 bases in between. The CDR3 loop spans 17 amino acids. CDR3: CASSPLGPEHGNQPQHF. The CDR3 nucleotides read TGTGCCAGCAGCCCGTTGGGTCCGGAGCATGGCAATCAGCCCCAGCATTTT.

This clonotype showed up just once. A much more abundant neighbour one base away suggests this may be a read error. The chain couples TRBV10-3 to TRBJ1-1; D might be TRBD1 (5 bases). The CDR3 consists of 15 residues. CDR1 and CDR2 (germline): ENHRY, SYGVKD. DNA for the CDR3: TGTGCCATCAGTGAACAGGTTTCTTTGTACACTGAAGCTCTCTTT. Translation: CAISEQVSLYTEALF.

This clonotype was seen only a few times. The chain uses TRBV6-5 and TRBJ1-5; D remains unclear. Germline CDR1 reads MNHEY; CDR2 reads SVGAGI. The V end lost 6 bases, the J end lost 9 bases, and 9 bases lay between the germline ends. The CDR3 totals 11 residues. The CDR3 protein is CASSRVGPQHF. DNA for the CDR3: TGTGCCAGCAGCCGAGTAGGGCCCCAGCATTTT.

The chain couples TRBV10-3 to TRBJ1-6; maybe TRBD1 (6 bases). V was shortened by 7 bases and J by 1 base, with 14 bases between the two germline ends. The CDR3 covers 16 residues. Germline CDR1 and CDR2: ENHRY and SYGVKD. CDR3 region: CAIMGVRGSYNSPLHF. CDR3 DNA: TGTGCCATCATGGGCGTGAGGGGGTCCTATAATTCACCCCTCCACTTT.